The 17 T cell receptor beta chains below all came from one sample that was sequenced in a study of shared clonotypes between healthy human individuals (dated by TCRdb to between 2020 and 2021). The method was the immunoSEQ multiplex PCR assay. In TCRdb, the immuneACCESS table is reduced to in-frame sequences with V and J assigned. These tables do not hold every clone; where another copy was compared, an unresolved V gene accounts for under half, and the others remain unexplained. Here the sample has approximately 2.5 million clones; just over 90% occur a single time. In total, the top ten clones hold over 0.12% of the sample. Material for sequencing was naive CD4+ T cells sorted from blood. The cell subset or site label of this sample denotes: CD45RA+ positively selected. The origin of the receptors is a man aged 18 to 29 in good health.

The chain couples TRBV6-6 to TRBJ1-2, with a possible D match to TRBD1 (6 bases). Germline values: CDR1 MNHNY, CDR2 SVGAGI (reference sequence). Between the trimmed V and J ends, which lost 6 bases and 3 bases, there was a span of 14 bases. This CDR3 has 14 residues. In nucleotides, the CDR3 is TGTGCCAGCAGACCAGGGACATCCGACTATGGCTACACCTTC. This gives the protein CASRPGTSDYGYTF.

V usage is TRBV9 and J usage is TRBJ1-2; D is possibly TRBD1 (6 bases). V dropped 3 bases and J dropped 4 bases, with 13 bases sitting between them. Germline CDR1 and CDR2: SGDLS and YYNGEE. The CDR3 contains 14 residues. CDR3 loop: CASSGPRGSYGYTF. The CDR3 DNA reads as TGTGCCAGCAGCGGCCCCAGGGGTAGCTATGGCTACACCTTC.

For this clone: This specimen includes other DNA sequences encoding the same CDR3. The rearrangement joins TRBV7-2 to TRBJ2-5; D unresolved. The CDR3 has 13 residues. The germline V gene has CDR1 SGHTA and CDR2 FQGNSA. V was shortened by 1 base and J by 5 bases, with 8 bases between the two germline ends. CDR3 sequence (DNA): TGTGCCAGCAGCTTAGGGGAAGTGGAGACCCAGTACTTC. This gives the protein CASSLGEVETQYF.

With respect to this clone: Within the sample, other DNA sequences also encode this same CDR3. As DNA, the CDR3 is TGTGCCAGTAGTATAGATTGGCGGAGCTCCTACGAGCAGTACTTC. Translating gives CASSIDWRSSYEQYF. V and J are TRBV19 and TRBJ2-7; D uncertain. Germline CDR1 is LNHDA and CDR2 is SQIVND (reference sequence). V was shortened by 0 bases and J by 0 bases, with 9 bases between the two germline ends. The CDR3 extends over 15 amino acids.

For this clone: The sample contains more than one DNA sequence encoding this CDR3. This chain connects TRBV4-3 to TRBJ2-2, with unresolved D. The V gene lost 0 bases and the J gene lost 2 bases, with 4 bases spanning the gap. CDR1 LGHNA and CDR2 YSLEER come from the germline V gene. The CDR3 has 14 residues. CDR3 region: CASSQEPNTGELFF. CDR3 sequence (DNA): TGCGCCAGCAGCCAAGAGCCTAACACCGGGGAGCTGTTTTTT.

V gene TRBV5-1 combines with J gene TRBJ2-7, with 11 bases aligning to TRBD2. This CDR3 has 15 residues. V dropped 3 bases and J dropped 1; count of bases not matched to a gene: 3. Germline assignment: CDR1 SGHRS and CDR2 YFSETQ. CDR3 residues: CASSWGLAVSYEQYF. CDR3 bases: TGCGCCAGCAGCTGGGGACTAGCGGTATCCTACGAGCAGTACTTC.

This clone showed up just once. The chain links TRBV7-9 to TRBJ2-2, with D possibly being TRBD1 or TRBD2 (5 bases each). The CDR3 length is 14 residues. V dropped 8 bases and J dropped 1 base, with 11 bases sitting between them. Per germline, CDR1 SEHNR and CDR2 FQNEAQ (reference sequence). CDR3 in amino acids: CASDPGRNTGELFF. The CDR3 DNA sequence: TGTGCCAGCGACCCGGGACGGAACACCGGGGAGCTGTTTTTT.

About this clone: This CDR3 is also generated by other DNA sequences in the sample. The CDR3 region is CASSLAGQSGNTIYF. In DNA, the CDR3 is TGTGCCAGCAGCTTAGCTGGACAGTCTGGAAACACCATATATTTT. V and J are TRBV7-2 and TRBJ1-3; tentative D call: TRBD1 (6 bases). There are 15 residues in the CDR3. Germline CDR1 is SGHTA and CDR2 is FQGNSA. Trimming removed 0 bases from V and 1 base from J, with 7 bases in between.

The chain couples TRBV30 to TRBJ1-3, with TRBD1 as a possible D gene (5 bases). V lost 2 bases and J 4 bases, leaving 21 bases between the germline ends. Germline lookup yields CDR1 GTSNPN and CDR2 SVGIG (reference sequence). CDR3 length: 17 amino acids. In nucleotides, the CDR3 is TGTGCCTGGAGTATCCTCGGACCCGGGGGGATCGGAAACACCATATATTTT. Amino acid sequence: CAWSILGPGGIGNTIYF.

This clone was seen only once. The CDR3, as DNA: TGTGCCAGCTCAGACGCCGGACAGATGGTAGGAGTCGAGCAGTACTTC. This codes for CASSDAGQMVGVEQYF. This chain links TRBV18 with TRBJ2-7; a possible D gene is TRBD1 (6 bases). There are 16 residues in the CDR3. Germline V lookup: CDR1 KGHSH, CDR2 LQKENI. Trimming took off 5 bases at V and 6 bases at J, with 23 bases between the two ends.

This clone was counted a few times. The J gene is TRBJ1-5, the V gene TRBV7-9, with 7 bases identical to TRBD1. V was clipped by 5 bases and J by 5 bases; unmatched bases: 6. The CDR3 contains 14 residues. Per the germline V gene, CDR1 is SEHNR and CDR2 is FQNEAQ (reference sequence). This CDR3 is CASSQDRYDQPQHF. The CDR3 nucleotides are TGTGCCAGCAGCCAGGACAGGTACGATCAGCCCCAGCATTTT.

This rearrangement joins TRBV27 to TRBJ1-2, with D perhaps TRBD1 (5 bases). The V and J ends lost 3 bases and 5 bases respectively, with 19 bases between them. CDR1 and CDR2 (germline): MNHEY, SMNVEV (reference sequence). This CDR3 comprises 16 residues. The CDR3 loop reads CASSFWPRGFRYGYTF. Here the CDR3 DNA reads TGTGCCAGCAGTTTTTGGCCGCGGGGGTTTCGGTATGGCTACACCTTC.

V usage is TRBV2 and J usage is TRBJ2-1; TRBD2 matches 8 bases. This CDR3 comprises 17 residues. V was clipped by 6 bases and J by 3 bases; unmatched bases: 13. Germline loops: CDR1 SNHLY, CDR2 FYNNEI. As DNA, the CDR3 is TGTGCCAGCAGAGCACAGACGGGGACTAGAAACTACAATGAGCAGTTCTTC. It specifies CASRAQTGTRNYNEQFF.

A word on this clone: This CDR3 fails to terminate in the conserved phenylalanine or tryptophan, so it likely reflects a read error. This rearrangement joins TRBV28 to TRBJ1-1; tentative D call: TRBD1 (6 bases). Germline CDR1 MDHEN, CDR2 SYDVKM. This CDR3 spans 14 amino acids. Trimming stripped 7 bases from V and 1 base from J, with 13 bases between. The CDR3 bases are TGTGCCAGCACCCAACCGGGGGCGAACACTGAAGCTTTCCTT. Translated, it gives CASTQPGANTEAFL.

Here the CDR3 reads CASISGVYEQFF. The CDR3 DNA is TGTGCCAGCATTTCAGGGGTCTATGAGCAGTTCTTC. V and J are TRBV28 and TRBJ2-1, with a tentative D call TRBD1 (6 bases). The CDR3 totals 12 residues. From germline, CDR1 is MDHEN and CDR2 SYDVKM. Trimming took off 7 bases at V and 8 bases at J, with 12 bases between the two ends.

This chain joins TRBV7-2 and TRBJ2-7; 8 bases are a match to TRBD2. The CDR3 is made up of 16 amino acids. Germline CDR1 SGHTA, CDR2 FQGNSA. J lost 4 bases, V lost 3 bases, and 11 bases had no gene match. The DNA of the CDR3 is TGTGCCAGCAGCTTTAAGGGAGCGGGAGTACCTTACGAGCAGTACTTC. It specifies CASSFKGAGVPYEQYF.

The V call is TRBV19, the J call TRBJ2-3; TRBD2 matches at 7 bases. Looked up from germline, CDR1 is LNHDA and CDR2 is SQIVND (reference sequence). The junction had 9 bases not matched to a gene; V was cut back by 6 bases and J by 0 bases. The CDR3 covers 16 residues. The DNA of the CDR3 is TGTGCCAGTAGCCCTCGGGGTAGCGGGAGCACAGATACGCAGTATTTT. Residues: CASSPRGSGSTDTQYF.